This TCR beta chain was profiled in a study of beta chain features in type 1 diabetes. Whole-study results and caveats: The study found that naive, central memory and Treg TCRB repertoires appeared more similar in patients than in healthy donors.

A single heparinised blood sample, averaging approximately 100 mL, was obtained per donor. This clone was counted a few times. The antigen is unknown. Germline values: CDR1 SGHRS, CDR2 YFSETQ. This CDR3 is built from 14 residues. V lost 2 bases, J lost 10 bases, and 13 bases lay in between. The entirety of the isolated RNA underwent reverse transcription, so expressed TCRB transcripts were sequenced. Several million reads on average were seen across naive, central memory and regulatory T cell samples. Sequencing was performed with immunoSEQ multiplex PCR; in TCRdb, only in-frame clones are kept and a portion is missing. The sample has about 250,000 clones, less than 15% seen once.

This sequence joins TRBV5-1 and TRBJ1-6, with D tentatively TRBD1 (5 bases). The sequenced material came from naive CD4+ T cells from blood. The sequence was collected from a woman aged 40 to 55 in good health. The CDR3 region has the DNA TGCGCCAGCAGCTTACTGACAGTTTTCTCACCCCTCCACTTT. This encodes CASSLLTVFSPLHF.